This TCR beta chain was observed in a study of identifying expanded T cells in peripheral blood. Notes on the study in general: Over approximately two and four weeks, about 17 and 20 clones changed, versus 1.2 between replicates.

Some clones are missing from TCRdb's copy, which holds only in-frame ones; the method was immunoSEQ multiplex PCR. The sample lists about 58,000 clones, roughly 89% seen once, with roughly 3.5% in the top ten. With respect to this clone: The target antigen is unknown.

Germline lookup yields CDR1 MNHEY and CDR2 SVGAGI. The CDR3 length is 14 residues. The V gene end was trimmed by 9 bases and the J gene end by 8 bases; junction bases not matched to a gene: 12. The chain carries TRBV6-5 and TRBJ2-1; 8 nucleotides line up with TRBD2. The sequence came from a person between 18 and 69 years old in good health. The sample consisted of blood. CDR3 loop: CASRRSGSVYEQFF. CDR3 DNA: TGTGCCAGTCGCCGAAGCGGGAGTGTCTATGAGCAGTTCTTC.